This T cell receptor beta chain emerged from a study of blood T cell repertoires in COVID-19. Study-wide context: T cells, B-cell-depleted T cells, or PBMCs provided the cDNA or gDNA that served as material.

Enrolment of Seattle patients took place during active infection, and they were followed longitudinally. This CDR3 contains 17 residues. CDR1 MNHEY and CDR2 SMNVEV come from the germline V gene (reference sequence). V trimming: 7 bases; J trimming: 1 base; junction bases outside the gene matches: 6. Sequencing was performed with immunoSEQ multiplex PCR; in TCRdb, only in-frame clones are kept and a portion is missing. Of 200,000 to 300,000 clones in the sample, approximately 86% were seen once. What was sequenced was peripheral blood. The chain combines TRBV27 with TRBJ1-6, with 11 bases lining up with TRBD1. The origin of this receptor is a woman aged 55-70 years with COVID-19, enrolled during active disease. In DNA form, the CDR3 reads TGTGCCAGCATGACGGACAGGGGGCTTTCCTATAATTCACCCCTCCACTTT. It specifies CASMTDRGLSYNSPLHF.